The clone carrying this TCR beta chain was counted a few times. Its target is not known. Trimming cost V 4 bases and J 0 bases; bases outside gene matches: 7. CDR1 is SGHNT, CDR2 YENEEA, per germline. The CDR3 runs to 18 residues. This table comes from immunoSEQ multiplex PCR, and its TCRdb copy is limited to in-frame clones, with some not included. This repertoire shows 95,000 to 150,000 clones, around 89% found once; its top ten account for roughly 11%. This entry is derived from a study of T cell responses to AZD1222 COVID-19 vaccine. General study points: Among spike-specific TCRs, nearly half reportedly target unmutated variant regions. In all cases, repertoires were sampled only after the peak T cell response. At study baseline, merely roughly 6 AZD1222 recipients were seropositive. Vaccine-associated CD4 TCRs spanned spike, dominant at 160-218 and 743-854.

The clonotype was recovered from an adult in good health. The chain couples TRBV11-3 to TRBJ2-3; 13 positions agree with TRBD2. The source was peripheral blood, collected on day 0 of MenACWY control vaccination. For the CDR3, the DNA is TGTGCCAGCAGCTCCGGACTAGCGGGAGTGAAAAGCACAGATACGCAGTATTTT. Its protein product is CASSSGLAGVKSTDTQYF.